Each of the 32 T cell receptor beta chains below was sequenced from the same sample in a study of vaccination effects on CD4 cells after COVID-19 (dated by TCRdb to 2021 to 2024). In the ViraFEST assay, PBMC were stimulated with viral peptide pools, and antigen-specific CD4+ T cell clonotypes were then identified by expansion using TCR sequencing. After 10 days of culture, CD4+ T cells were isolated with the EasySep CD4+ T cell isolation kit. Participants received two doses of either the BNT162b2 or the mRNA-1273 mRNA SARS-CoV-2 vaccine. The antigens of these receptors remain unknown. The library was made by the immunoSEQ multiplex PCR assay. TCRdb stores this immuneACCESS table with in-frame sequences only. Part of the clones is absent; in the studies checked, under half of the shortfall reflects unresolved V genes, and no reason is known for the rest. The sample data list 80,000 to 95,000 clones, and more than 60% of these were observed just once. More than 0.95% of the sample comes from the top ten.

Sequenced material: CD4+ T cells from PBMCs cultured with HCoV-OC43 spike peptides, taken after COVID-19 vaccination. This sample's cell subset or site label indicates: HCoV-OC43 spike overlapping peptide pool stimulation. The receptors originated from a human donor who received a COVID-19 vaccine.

The CDR3 protein is CASSQEGGGIIQYF. In DNA, the CDR3 is TGTGCCAGCAGCCAAGAGGGGGGTGGAATCATTCAGTACTTC. This sequence joins TRBV3-1 (or the pseudogene TRBV3-2) and TRBJ2-4, with D possibly matching TRBD2 (6 bases). Germline CDR1 and CDR2: LGHDT and YNNKEL (reference sequence). V lost 0 bases, J lost 9 bases, and 12 bases lay in between. This CDR3 spans 14 amino acids.

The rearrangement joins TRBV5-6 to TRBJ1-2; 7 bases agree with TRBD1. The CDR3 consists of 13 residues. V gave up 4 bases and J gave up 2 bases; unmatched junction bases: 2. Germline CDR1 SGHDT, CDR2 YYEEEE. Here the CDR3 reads CASSPGQNYGYTF. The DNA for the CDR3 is TGTGCCAGCAGCCCGGGACAGAACTATGGCTACACCTTC.

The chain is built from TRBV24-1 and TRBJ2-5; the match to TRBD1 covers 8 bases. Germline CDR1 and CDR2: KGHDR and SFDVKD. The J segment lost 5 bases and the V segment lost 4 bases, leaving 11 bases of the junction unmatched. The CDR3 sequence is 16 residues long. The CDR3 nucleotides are TGTGCCACCAGTGAACCTCCCGGGACAGGCCTCGAGACCCAGTACTTC. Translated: CATSEPPGTGLETQYF.

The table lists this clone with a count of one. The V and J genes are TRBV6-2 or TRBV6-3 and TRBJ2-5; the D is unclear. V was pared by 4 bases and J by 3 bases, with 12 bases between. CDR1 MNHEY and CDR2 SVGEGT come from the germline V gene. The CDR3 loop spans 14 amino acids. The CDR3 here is CASSFRLDKETQYF. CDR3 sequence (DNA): TGTGCCAGCAGTTTCCGACTGGATAAAGAGACCCAGTACTTC.

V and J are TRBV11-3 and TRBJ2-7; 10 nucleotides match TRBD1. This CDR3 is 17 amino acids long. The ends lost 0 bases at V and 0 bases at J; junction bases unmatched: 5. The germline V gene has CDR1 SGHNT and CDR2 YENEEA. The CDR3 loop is CASSLDRWDRGSYEQYV. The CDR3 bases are TGTGCCAGCAGCTTAGATAGGTGGGACAGGGGCTCCTACGAGCAGTACGTC.

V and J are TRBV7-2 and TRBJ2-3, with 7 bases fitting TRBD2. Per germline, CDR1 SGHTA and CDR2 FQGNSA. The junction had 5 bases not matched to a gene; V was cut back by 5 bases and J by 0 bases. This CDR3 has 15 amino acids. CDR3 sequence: CASSRDYLSTDTQYF. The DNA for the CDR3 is TGTGCCAGCAGCAGGGACTACCTGAGCACAGATACGCAGTATTTT.

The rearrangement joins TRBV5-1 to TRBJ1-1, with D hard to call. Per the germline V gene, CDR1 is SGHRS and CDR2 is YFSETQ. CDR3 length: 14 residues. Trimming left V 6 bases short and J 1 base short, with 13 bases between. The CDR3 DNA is TGCGCCAGCACCCCCGGGGATCCGAACACTGAAGCTTTCTTT. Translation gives CASTPGDPNTEAFF.

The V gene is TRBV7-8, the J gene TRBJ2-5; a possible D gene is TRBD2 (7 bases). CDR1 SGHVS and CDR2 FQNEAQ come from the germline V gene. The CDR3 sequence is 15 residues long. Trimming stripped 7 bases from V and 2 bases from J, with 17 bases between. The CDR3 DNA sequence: TGTGCCAGCATCGGAGGGGGGGGCAGGCAAGAGACCCAGTACTTC. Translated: CASIGGGGRQETQYF.

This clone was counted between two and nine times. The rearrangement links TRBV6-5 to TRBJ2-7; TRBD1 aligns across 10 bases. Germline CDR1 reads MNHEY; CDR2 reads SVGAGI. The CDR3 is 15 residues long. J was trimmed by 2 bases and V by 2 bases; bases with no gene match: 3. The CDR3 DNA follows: TGTGCCAGCAGTTACAGGGACAGGGGCCCCTACGAGCAGTACGTC. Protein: CASSYRDRGPYEQYV.

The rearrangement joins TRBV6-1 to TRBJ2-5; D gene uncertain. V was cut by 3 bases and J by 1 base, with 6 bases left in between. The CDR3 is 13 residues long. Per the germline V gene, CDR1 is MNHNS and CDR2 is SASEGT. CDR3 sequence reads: CASSDTSQETQYF. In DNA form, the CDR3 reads TGTGCCAGCAGTGACACATCCCAAGAGACCCAGTACTTC.

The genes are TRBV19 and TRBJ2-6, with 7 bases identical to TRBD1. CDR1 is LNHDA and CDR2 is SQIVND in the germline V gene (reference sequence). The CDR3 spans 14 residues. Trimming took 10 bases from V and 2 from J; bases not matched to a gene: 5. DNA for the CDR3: TGTGCCACTACCGACAGGGCTGGGGCCAACGTCCTGACTTTC. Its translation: CATTDRAGANVLTF.

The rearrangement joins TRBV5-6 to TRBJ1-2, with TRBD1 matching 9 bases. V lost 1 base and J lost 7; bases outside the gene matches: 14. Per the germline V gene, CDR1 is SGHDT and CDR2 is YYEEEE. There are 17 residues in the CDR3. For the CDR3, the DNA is TGTGCCAGCAGCTTGTATGGGACAGGGAGATTAGGGGCTGGCTACACCTTC. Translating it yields CASSLYGTGRLGAGYTF.

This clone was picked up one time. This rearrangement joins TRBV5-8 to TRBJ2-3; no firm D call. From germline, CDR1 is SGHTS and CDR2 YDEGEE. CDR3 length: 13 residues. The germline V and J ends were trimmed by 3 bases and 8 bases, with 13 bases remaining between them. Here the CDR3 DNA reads TGTGCCAGCAGCTCACTGAACTTGGGTACGCAGTATTTT. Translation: CASSSLNLGTQYF.

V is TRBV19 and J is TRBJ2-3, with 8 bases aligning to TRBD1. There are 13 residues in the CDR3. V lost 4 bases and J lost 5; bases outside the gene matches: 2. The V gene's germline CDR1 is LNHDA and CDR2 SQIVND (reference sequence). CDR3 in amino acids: CASSSDRGDTQYF. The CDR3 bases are TGTGCCAGTAGTAGTGACAGGGGAGATACGCAGTATTTT.

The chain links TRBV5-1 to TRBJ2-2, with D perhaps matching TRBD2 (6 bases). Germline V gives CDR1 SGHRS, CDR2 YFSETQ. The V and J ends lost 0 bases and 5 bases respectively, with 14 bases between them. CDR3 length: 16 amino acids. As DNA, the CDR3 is TGCGCCAGCAGCTTGGATAAGGTCCGGGGGACCGGGGAGCTGTTTTTT. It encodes CASSLDKVRGTGELFF.

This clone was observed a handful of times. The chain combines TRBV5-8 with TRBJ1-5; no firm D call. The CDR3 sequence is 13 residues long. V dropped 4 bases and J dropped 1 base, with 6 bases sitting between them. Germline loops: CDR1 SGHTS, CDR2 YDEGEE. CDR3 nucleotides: TGTGCCAGCAGCCGGGAGAGCAATCAGCCCCAGCATTTT. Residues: CASSRESNQPQHF.

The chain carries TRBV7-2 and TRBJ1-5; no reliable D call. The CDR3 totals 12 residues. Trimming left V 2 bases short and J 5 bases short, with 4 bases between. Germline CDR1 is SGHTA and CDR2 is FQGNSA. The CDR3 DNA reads TGTGCCAGCAGCTTATATGATCAGCCCCAGCATTTT. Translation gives CASSLYDQPQHF.

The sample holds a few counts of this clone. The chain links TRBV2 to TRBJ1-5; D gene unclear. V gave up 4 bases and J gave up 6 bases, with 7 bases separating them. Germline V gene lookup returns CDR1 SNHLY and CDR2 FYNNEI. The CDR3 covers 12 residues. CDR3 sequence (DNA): TGTGCCAGCAGTGGTACAGTTCAGCCCCAGCATTTT. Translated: CASSGTVQPQHF.

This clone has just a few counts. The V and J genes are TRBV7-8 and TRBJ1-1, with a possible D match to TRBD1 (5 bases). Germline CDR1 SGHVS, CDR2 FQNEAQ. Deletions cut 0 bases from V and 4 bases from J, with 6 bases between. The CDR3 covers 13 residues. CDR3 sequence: CASSLAGVTEAFF. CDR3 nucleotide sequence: TGTGCCAGCAGCTTAGCGGGGGTCACTGAAGCTTTCTTT.

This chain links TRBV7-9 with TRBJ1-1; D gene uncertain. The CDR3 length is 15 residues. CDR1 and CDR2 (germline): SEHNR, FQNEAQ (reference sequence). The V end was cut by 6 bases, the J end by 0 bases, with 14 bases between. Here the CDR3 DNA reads TGTGCCAGCAGACAAGGGTCCGGGTTGAACACTGAAGCTTTCTTT. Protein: CASRQGSGLNTEAFF.

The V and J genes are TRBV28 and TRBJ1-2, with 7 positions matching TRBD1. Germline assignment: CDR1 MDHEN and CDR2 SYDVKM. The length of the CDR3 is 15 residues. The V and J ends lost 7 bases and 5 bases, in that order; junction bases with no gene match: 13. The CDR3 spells CASTPGTTGYYGYTF. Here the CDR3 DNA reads TGTGCCAGCACCCCTGGGACGACAGGGTATTATGGCTACACCTTC.

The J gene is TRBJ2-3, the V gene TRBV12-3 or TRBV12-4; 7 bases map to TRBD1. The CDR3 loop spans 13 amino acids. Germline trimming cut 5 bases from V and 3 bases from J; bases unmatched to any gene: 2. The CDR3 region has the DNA TGTGCCAGCAGTCGACAGGGAACAGATACGCAGTATTTT. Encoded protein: CASSRQGTDTQYF.

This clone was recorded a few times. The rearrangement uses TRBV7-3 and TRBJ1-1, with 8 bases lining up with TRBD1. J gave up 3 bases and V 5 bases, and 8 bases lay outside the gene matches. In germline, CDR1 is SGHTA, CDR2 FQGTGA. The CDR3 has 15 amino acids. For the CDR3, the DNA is TGTGCCAGCAGCCCTCAGGGGGCGCGGGACACTGAAGCTTTCTTT. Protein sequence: CASSPQGARDTEAFF.

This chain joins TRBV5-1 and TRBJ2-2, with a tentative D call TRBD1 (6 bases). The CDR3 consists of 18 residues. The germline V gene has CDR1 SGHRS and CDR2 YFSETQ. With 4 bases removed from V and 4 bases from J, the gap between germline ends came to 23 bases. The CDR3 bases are TGCGCCAGCAGCCTGGTGGGGAGACAGGCCATATTCACCGGGGAGCTGTTTTTT. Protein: CASSLVGRQAIFTGELFF.

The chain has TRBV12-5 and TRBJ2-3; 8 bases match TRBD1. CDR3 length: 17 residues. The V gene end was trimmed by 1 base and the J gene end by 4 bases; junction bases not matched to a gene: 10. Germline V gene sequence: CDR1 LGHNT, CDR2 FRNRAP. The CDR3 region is CASGLGTGSGLADTQYF. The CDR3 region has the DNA TGTGCTAGTGGTTTGGGGACAGGGTCGGGGTTGGCAGATACGCAGTATTTT.

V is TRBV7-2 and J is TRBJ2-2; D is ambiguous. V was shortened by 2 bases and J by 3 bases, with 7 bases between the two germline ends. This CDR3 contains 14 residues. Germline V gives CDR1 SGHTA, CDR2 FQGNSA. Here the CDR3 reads CASSLTGYTGELFF. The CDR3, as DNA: TGTGCCAGCAGCTTAACGGGTTACACCGGGGAGCTGTTTTTT.

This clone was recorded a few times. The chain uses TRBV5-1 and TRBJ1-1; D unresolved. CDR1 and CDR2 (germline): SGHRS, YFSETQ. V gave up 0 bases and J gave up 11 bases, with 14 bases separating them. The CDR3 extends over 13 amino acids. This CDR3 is CASSLDIRFGAFF. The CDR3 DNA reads TGCGCCAGCAGCTTGGATATCAGGTTTGGGGCTTTCTTT. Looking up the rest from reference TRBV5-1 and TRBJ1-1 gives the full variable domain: KAGVTQTPRYLIKTRGQQVTLSCSPISGHRSVSWYQQTPGQGLQFLFEYFSETQRNKGNFPGRFSGRQFSNSRSEMNVSTLELGDSALYLCASSLDIRFGAFFGQGTRLTVV.

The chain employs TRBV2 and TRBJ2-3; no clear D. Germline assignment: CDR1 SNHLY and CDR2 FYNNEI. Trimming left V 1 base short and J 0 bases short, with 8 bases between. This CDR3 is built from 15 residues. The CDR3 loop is CASSEGPPSTDTQYF. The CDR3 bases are TGTGCCAGCAGTGAAGGGCCTCCTAGCACAGATACGCAGTATTTT.

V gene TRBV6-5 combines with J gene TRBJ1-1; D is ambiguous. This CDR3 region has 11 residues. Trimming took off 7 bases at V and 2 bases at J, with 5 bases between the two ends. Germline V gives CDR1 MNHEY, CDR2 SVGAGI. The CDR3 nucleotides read TGTGCCAGCATTTCAAACACTGAAGCTTTCTTT. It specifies CASISNTEAFF.

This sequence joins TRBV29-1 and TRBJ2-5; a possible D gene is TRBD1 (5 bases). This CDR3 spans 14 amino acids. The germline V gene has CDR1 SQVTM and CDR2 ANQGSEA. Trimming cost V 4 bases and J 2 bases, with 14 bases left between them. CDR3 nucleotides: TGCAGCGTTGGAGTAGACAGTGTTCAAGAGACCCAGTACTTC. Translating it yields CSVGVDSVQETQYF.

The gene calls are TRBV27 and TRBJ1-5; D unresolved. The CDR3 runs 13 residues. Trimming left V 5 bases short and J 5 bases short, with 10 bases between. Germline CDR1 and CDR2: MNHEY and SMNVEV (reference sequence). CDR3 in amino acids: CASSLDWDQPQHF. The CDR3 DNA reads TGTGCCAGCAGTCTAGACTGGGATCAGCCCCAGCATTTT.

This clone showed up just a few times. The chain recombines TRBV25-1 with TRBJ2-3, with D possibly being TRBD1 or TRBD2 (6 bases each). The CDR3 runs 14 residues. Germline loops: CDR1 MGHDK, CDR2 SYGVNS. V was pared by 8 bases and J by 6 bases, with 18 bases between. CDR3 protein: CASSFRRGADTQYF. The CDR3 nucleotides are TGTGCCAGCTCCTTCCGTAGGGGGGCGGATACGCAGTATTTT.